The 16 T cell receptor beta chains given below trace back to one sample, sequenced in a study of T cells in localized non-small cell lung cancer. The assay was immunoSEQ multiplex PCR, and TCRdb's table has in-frame clones only and misses some. Of about 1,600 clones listed, 20% to 30% are singletons. The sample here was normal lung tissue next to the tumor, taken before any cancer treatment. These receptors were collected from a male donor aged 60 or over with stage II lung adenocarcinoma.

This sequence joins TRBV7-6 and TRBJ2-1; maybe TRBD1 (6 bases). Germline values: CDR1 SGHVS, CDR2 FNYEAQ. Trimming pared 0 bases from V and 6 bases from J, leaving 12 bases between. This CDR3 has 15 amino acids. This CDR3 is CASSLAGAPFNEQFF. The CDR3 region has the DNA TGTGCCAGCAGCTTAGCGGGGGCCCCATTCAATGAGCAGTTCTTC.

This clone was recorded a few times. The gene calls are TRBV6-7 and TRBJ2-5; D is perhaps TRBD1 (5 bases). TRBV6-7 is noted as an ORF with a role that remains uncertain. The CDR3 has 11 residues. The ends were cut back, 8 bases at V and 7 bases at J, with 11 bases in the middle. The DNA of the CDR3 is TGTGCCAGCTTAGGGGTGGCGACCCAGTACTTC. Protein sequence: CASLGVATQYF.

V is TRBV19 and J is TRBJ1-6, with D maybe TRBD1 (5 bases). The CDR3 loop spans 14 amino acids. Trimming shortened V by 6 bases and J by 5 bases, and 11 bases separated the two germline ends. CDR1 and CDR2 from the germline V gene are LNHDA and SQIVND (reference sequence). CDR3 loop: CASRLTVNNSPLHF. The CDR3 DNA reads TGTGCCAGTAGGTTGACAGTTAATAATTCACCCCTCCACTTT.

CDR3 coding DNA: TGTGCCAGCAGGCGGCTCTCTGGGGCCAACGTCCTGACTTTC. It is translated as CASRRLSGANVLTF. The V and J genes are TRBV6-8 and TRBJ2-6; D remains ambiguous. The CDR3 sequence is 14 residues long. Germline V lookup: CDR1 MNHGY, CDR2 SAAAGT. Trimming left V 6 bases short and J 0 bases short, with 6 bases between.

This clone was picked up a small number of times. The chain is built from TRBV10-3 and TRBJ1-5; 7 bases agree with TRBD1. V lost 10 bases, J lost 4 bases, and 4 bases stayed unmatched. The CDR3 loop spans 12 amino acids. Germline CDR1 reads ENHRY; CDR2 reads SYGVKD. CDR3 coding DNA: TGTGCCAGTGGGACAGATAATCAGCCCCAGCATTTT. It encodes CASGTDNQPQHF.

The V gene is TRBV10-1, the J gene TRBJ2-2, with D unresolved. Germline CDR1 is WNHNN and CDR2 is SYGVQD (reference sequence). Between the trimmed V and J ends, which lost 3 bases and 8 bases, there was a span of 10 bases. The CDR3 loop spans 13 amino acids. The DNA for the CDR3 is TGCGCCAGCAGTGATAGTTGGGATGGGGAGCTGTTTTTT. Translated: CASSDSWDGELFF.

This clone is medium-sized (0.01 to 0.1%) in the sample. V gene TRBV5-1 combines with J gene TRBJ1-1; TRBD1 matches at 7 bases. With 4 bases clipped from V and 4 bases from J, the junction kept 19 bases outside the gene matches. The germline V gene encodes CDR1 SGHRS and CDR2 YFSETQ. The CDR3 has 18 residues. The CDR3 spells CASSQDYRGGGPRTEAFF. DNA for the CDR3: TGCGCCAGCAGCCAAGATTACAGGGGAGGGGGTCCCCGCACTGAAGCTTTCTTT.

This clone was seen a handful of times. The V and J genes are TRBV10-3 and TRBJ2-1; 8 positions match TRBD1. J lost 5 bases, V lost 6 bases, and 3 bases had no gene match. The V gene's germline CDR1 is ENHRY and CDR2 SYGVKD. The CDR3 consists of 13 residues. This CDR3 is CAIRSDRDNEQFF. In DNA, the CDR3 is TGTGCCATCAGGTCGGACAGGGACAATGAGCAGTTCTTC.

The rearrangement joins TRBV5-1 to TRBJ2-1; TRBD2 matches 8 bases. Trimming removed 0 bases from V and 5 bases from J; junction bases left unmatched: 4. This CDR3 comprises 15 residues. Germline CDR1 and CDR2: SGHRS and YFSETQ. The CDR3 nucleotides read TGCGCCAGCAGCTTGGGGACTAGCCGCCACAATGAGCAGTTCTTC. Its translation: CASSLGTSRHNEQFF.

V gene TRBV18 combines with J gene TRBJ1-2, with TRBD1 matching 8 bases. Losses at the gene ends were 3 bases for V and 8 bases for J; bases not matched to a gene: 8. The CDR3 runs 14 residues. Germline V gene sequence: CDR1 KGHSH, CDR2 LQKENI. The CDR3 here is CASSPSTGAKGYTF. CDR3 nucleotides: TGTGCCAGCTCACCTTCGACAGGGGCGAAGGGCTACACCTTC.

The sample holds a few counts of this clone. CDR3 bases: TGTGCCAGCAGCGTAGCCTCCAGCTCCTACGAGCAGTACTTC. Protein sequence: CASSVASSSYEQYF. This rearrangement joins TRBV9 to TRBJ2-7; D unresolved. The CDR3 contains 14 residues. Trimming cost V 0 bases and J 0 bases, with 7 bases left between them. CDR1 SGDLS and CDR2 YYNGEE come from the germline V gene.

This chain uses TRBV29-1 with TRBJ2-7, with 8 bases lining up with TRBD1. This CDR3 comprises 13 residues. The V segment lost 5 bases and the J segment 7 bases; nucleotides outside the gene matches: 10. CDR1 and CDR2 from the germline V gene are SQVTM and ANQGSEA. The CDR3 spells CSVTAGGPREQYF. CDR3 bases: TGCAGCGTTACTGCAGGGGGCCCCAGGGAGCAGTACTTC.

This clone is labeled medium-sized. The chain has TRBV11-3 and TRBJ1-1; 8 bases align to TRBD1. The CDR3 has 17 residues. From germline, CDR1 is SGHNT and CDR2 YENEEA. The V and J ends lost 2 bases and 1 base, in that order; junction bases with no gene match: 9. The CDR3, as DNA: TGTGCCAGCAGCTTAATGCCCGGACAGGGAGGGAACACTGAAGCTTTCTTT. Protein: CASSLMPGQGGNTEAFF. Full variable domain (rest looked up from reference TRBV11-3 and TRBJ1-1): EAGVVQSPRYKIIEKKQPVAFWCNPISGHNTLYWYLQNLGQGPELLIRYENEEAVDDSQLPKDRFSAERLKGVDSTLKIQPAELGDSAVYLCASSLMPGQGGNTEAFFGQGTRLTVV.

This clone is labeled as medium-sized. This chain connects TRBV11-3 to TRBJ2-7; D is perhaps TRBD2 (6 bases). The CDR3 is 15 amino acids. V was clipped by 0 bases and J by 2 bases, with 11 bases between them. The V gene's germline CDR1 is SGHNT and CDR2 YENEEA. The CDR3 reads CASSLEGTGTYEQYF. The CDR3 bases are TGTGCCAGCAGCTTAGAAGGGACTGGTACCTACGAGCAGTACTTC.

The CDR3, as DNA: TGTGCCAGCAGCCCAGGACTAGCGGGGATGTACGAGCAGTACTTC. This translates into CASSPGLAGMYEQYF. The chain uses TRBV6-8 and TRBJ2-7, with TRBD2 identical over 12 bases. V lost 6 bases to trimming and J lost 4 bases; unmatched junction nucleotides: 7. CDR3 length: 15 residues. Germline lookup yields CDR1 MNHGY and CDR2 SAAAGT.

This clone was detected a few times. This chain joins TRBV6-8 and TRBJ1-5, with 8 nucleotides matching TRBD1. Per the germline V gene, CDR1 is MNHGY and CDR2 is SAAAGT. Trimming removed 5 bases from V and 4 bases from J; junction bases left unmatched: 1. This CDR3 is built from 13 residues. The chain's CDR3 is CASSRQGNQPQHF. CDR3 DNA sequence: TGTGCCAGCAGTCGACAGGGGAATCAGCCCCAGCATTTT.